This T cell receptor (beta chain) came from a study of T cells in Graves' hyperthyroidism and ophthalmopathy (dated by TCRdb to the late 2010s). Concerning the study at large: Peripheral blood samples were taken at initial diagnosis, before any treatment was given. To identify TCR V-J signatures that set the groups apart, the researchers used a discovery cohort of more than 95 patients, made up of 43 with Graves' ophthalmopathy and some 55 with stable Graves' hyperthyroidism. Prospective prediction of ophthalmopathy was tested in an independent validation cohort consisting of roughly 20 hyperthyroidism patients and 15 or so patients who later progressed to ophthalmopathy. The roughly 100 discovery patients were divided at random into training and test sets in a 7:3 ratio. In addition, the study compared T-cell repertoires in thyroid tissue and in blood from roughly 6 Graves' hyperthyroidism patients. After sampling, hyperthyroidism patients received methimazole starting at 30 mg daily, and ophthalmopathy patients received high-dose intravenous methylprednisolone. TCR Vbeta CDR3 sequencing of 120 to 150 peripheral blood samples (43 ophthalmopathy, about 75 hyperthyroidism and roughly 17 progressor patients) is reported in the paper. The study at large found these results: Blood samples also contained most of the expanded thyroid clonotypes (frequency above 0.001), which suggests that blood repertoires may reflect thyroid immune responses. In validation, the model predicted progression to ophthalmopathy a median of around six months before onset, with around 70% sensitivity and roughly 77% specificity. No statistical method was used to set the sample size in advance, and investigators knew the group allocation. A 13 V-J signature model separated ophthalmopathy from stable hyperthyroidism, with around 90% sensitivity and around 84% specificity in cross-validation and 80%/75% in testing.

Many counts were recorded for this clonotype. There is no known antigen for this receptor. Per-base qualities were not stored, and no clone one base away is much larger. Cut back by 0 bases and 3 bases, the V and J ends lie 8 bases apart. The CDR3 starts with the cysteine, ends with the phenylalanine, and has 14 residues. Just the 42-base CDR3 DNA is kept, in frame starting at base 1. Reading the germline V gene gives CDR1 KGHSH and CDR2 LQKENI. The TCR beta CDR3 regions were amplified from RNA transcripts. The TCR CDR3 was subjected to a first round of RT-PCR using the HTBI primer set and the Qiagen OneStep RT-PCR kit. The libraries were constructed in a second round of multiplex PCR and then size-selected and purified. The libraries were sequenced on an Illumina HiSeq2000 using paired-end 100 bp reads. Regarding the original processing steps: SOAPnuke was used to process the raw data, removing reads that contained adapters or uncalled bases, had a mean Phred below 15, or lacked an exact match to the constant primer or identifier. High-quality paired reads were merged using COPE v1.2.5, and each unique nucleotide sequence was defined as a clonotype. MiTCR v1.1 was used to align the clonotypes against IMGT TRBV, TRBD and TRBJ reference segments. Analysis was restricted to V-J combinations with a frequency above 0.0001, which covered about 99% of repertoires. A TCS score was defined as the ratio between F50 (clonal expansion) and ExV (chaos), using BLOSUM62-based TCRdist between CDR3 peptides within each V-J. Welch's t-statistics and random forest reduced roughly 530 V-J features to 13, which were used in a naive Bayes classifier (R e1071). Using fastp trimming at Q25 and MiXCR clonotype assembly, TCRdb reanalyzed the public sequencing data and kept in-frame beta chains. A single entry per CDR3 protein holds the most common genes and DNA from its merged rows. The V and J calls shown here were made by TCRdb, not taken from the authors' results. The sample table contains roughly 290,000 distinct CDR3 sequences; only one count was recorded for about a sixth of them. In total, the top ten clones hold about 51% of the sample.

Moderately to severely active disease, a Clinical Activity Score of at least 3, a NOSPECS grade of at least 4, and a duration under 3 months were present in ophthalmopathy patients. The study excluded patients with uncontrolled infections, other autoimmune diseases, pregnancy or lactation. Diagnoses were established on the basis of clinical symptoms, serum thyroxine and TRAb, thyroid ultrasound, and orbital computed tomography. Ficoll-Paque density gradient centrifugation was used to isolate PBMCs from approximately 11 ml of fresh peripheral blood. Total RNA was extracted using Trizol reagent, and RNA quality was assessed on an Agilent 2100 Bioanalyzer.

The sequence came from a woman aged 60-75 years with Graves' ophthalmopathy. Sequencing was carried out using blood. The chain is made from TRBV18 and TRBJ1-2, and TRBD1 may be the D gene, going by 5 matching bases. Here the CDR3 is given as CASSPPDIHYGYTF. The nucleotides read TGTGCCAGCTCACCACCGGACATCCACTATGGCTACACCTTC.